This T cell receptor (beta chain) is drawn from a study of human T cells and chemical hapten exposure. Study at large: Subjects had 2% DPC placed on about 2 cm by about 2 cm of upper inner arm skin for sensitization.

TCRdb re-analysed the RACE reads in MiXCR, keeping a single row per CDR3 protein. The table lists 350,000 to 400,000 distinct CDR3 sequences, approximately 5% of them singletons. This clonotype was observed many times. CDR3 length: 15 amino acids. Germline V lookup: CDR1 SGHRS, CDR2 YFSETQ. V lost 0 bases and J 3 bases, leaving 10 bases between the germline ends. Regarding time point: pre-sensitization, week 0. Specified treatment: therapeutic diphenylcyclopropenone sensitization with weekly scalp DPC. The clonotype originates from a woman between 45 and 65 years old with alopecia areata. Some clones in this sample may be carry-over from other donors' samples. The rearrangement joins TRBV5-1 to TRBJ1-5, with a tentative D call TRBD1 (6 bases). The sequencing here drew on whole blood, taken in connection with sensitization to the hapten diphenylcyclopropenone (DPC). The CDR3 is CASSLEGDNNQPQHF. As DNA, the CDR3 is TGCGCCAGCAGCTTGGAAGGGGACAACAATCAGCCCCAGCATTTT.